This T cell receptor beta chain was documented in a study of control samples from healthy donors and cancer patients. The repertoire was sequenced with immunoSEQ multiplex PCR; TCRdb's copy has only in-frame clones and lacks some. Found here are some 410,000 clones, around 90% of them singletons; the top ten hold around 6.4%. V gave up 3 bases and J gave up 14 bases, with 13 bases separating them. Germline CDR1 reads MDHEN; CDR2 reads SYDVKM. This CDR3 is 12 amino acids long. This clonotype originated in a man aged 35-49 years with head and neck cancer. The specimen sequenced was PBMCs. The chain joins TRBV28 to TRBJ1-4; D not resolved. The CDR3 bases are TGTGCCAGCAGTTTTGGAGGAATTGGCCTGTTTTTT. Translation: CASSFGGIGLFF.